This is a list of T cell receptor beta chains from one sample in a study of blood T cell repertoires in COVID-19. The data were produced by immunoSEQ multiplex PCR, yet TCRdb's version contains in-frame clones alone and is incomplete. The sample contains some 210,000 clones, around 88% of which appear only once. Sequencing used peripheral blood. These receptors came from a man aged 45-65 years with active or convalescent COVID-19. Both conserved end residues are part of each CDR3. The D gene is left open where the match is weak. Size values are once, few and many counts, or a class for expanded clones, and some rows have none.

TRBJ2-7	NA	TRBD1	TRBV9	TGTGCCAGCAGCCCAGGGGGACAGGGTTACTACGAGCAGTACTTC	CASSPGGQGYYEQYF
TRBJ2-5	once	TRBD2	TRBV4-2	TGTGCCAGCAGCCCTGGGACTAGCGGGAGGGTGAAGGAGACCCAGTACTTC	CASSPGTSGRVKETQYF
TRBJ2-1	NA	TRBD1	TRBV6-6	TGTGCCAGCAGTTACCTCGACAGGGGTGATGAGCAGTTCTTC	CASSYLDRGDEQFF
TRBJ1-2	NA	TRBD1	TRBV19	TGTGCCAGTAGTTCTCCGAACAGGGGATTGAACTATGGCTACACCTTC	CASSSPNRGLNYGYTF
TRBJ1-3	NA	NA	TRBV7-2	TGTGCCAGCAGCCCTGGACAGGGAAACACCATATATTTT	CASSPGQGNTIYF
TRBJ2-3	NA	TRBD2	TRBV5-4	TGTGCCAGCAGCTTGGTTAGCGGGAGTTCAGGAGATACGCAGTATTTT	CASSLVSGSSGDTQYF
TRBJ2-3	few	NA	TRBV27	TGTGCCAGCAGTTCCCGGAGCCTCAAAGATACGCAGTATTTT	CASSSRSLKDTQYF
TRBJ2-3	NA	TRBD2	TRBV2	TGTGCCAGCAGAGGACTAGCGGCCCTGACCACAGATACGCAGTATTTT	CASRGLAALTTDTQYF
TRBJ2-1	NA	TRBD2	TRBV5-4	TGTGCCAGCAGCAAGGGGGGGCTAGCGGGAGTTGGGGAGCAGTTCTTC	CASSKGGLAGVGEQFF
TRBJ1-3	few	NA	TRBV14	TGTGCCACCTCGACTCGGGGGACGTGGGGAAACACCATATATTTT	CATSTRGTWGNTIYF
TRBJ1-6	NA	TRBD1	TRBV27	TGTGCCAGCAGCCCTACCTACAGGGGCAGCTCCTATAATTCACCCCTCCACTTT	CASSPTYRGSSYNSPLHF
TRBJ1-2	NA	NA	TRBV19	TGTGCCAGTAGTATAGAGACAGGCTTCGCGGGCTACACCTTC	CASSIETGFAGYTF
TRBJ2-3	NA	TRBD2	TRBV7-6	TGTGCCAGCAGCTTATCAGTAGCGGGAGGGCCCCGAGCAGATACGCAGTATTTT	CASSLSVAGGPRADTQYF
TRBJ2-7	NA	NA	TRBV11-2	TGTGCCAGCAGCTCCTCCAGGGGGGTCTACGAGCAGTACTTC	CASSSSRGVYEQYF
TRBJ1-6	NA	NA	TRBV27	TGTGCCAGCAGGCCCCTGGGAGAGCGGTCACCCCTCCACTTT	CASRPLGERSPLHF
TRBJ2-1	NA	NA	TRBV7-2	TGTGCCAGCAGCTTAGCGACTCACTCAGGGAATGAGCAGTTCTTC	CASSLATHSGNEQFF
TRBJ2-1	NA	TRBD1	TRBV5-1	TGCGCCAGCAGCTTTGGGACAGGGAAGGATGAGCAGTTCTTC	CASSFGTGKDEQFF
TRBJ1-5	NA	TRBD1	TRBV19	TGTGCCAGTAGTCCGGGACAGGGGTTTGACAATCAGCCCCAGCATTTT	CASSPGQGFDNQPQHF
TRBJ2-2	NA	NA	TRBV28	TGTGCCAGCAGTTTGTTCGATTCGGTCGACACCGGGGAGCTGTTTTTT	CASSLFDSVDTGELFF
TRBJ2-1	NA	NA	TRBV30	TGTGCCCGGTCAGGGGCCTACAATGAGCAGTTCTTC	CARSGAYNEQFF
TRBJ1-1	few	NA	TRBV2	TGTGCCAGCAGGACGACACTTTGGATGAACACTGAAGCTTTCTTT	CASRTTLWMNTEAFF
TRBJ2-2	NA	TRBD1	TRBV27	TGTGCCAGCAGTTCCCCGGACAGGCTGAACACCGGGGAGCTGTTTTTT	CASSSPDRLNTGELFF
TRBJ2-1	NA	NA	TRBV7-8	TGTGCCAGCAGCATTAGAGGGAGCGCTGAGCAGTTCTTC	CASSIRGSAEQFF
TRBJ1-6	NA	TRBD1	TRBV7-3	TGTGCCAGCAGCTTAACGAGGGGGCCTTCACCCCTCCACTTT	CASSLTRGPSPLHF
TRBJ1-2	NA	NA	TRBV5-4	TGTGCCAGCGGAGGGACGATTGCTAACTATGGCTACACCTTC	CASGGTIANYGYTF
TRBJ1-2	NA	TRBD1	TRBV5-5	TGTGCCAGCAGCTTGGGGGACAGTAGTTCCCTTTACTATGGCTACACCTTC	CASSLGDSSSLYYGYTF
TRBJ2-1	NA	TRBD2	TRBV5-6	TGTGCCAGCAGGTTGTATAGCGGGAGGTCCCCACGCTCCTACAATGAGCAGTTCTTC	CASRLYSGRSPRSYNEQFF
TRBJ2-7	NA	TRBD1	TRBV12-3/TRBV12-4	TGTGCCAGCAGTTACCACAGGGGGATCGAGCAGTACTTC	CASSYHRGIEQYF